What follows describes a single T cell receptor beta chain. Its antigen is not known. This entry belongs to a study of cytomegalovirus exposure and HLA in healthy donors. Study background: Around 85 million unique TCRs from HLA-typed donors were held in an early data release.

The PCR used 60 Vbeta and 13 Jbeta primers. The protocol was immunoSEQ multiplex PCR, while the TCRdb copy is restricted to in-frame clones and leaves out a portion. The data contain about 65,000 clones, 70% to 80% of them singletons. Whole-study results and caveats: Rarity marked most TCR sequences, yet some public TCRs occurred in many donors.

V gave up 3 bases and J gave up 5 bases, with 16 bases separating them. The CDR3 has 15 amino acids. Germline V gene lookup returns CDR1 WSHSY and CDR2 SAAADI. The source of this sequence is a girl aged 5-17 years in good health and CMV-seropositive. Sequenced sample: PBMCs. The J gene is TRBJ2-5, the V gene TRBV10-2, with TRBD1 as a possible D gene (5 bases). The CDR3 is CASSEGQGLSETQYF. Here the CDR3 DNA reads TGCGCCAGCAGTGAAGGTCAGGGTTTGAGCGAGACCCAGTACTTC.